The rows below give T cell receptor beta chains drawn from one sample of a study of cytomegalovirus exposure and HLA in healthy donors. Profiling relied on immunoSEQ multiplex PCR, and the TCRdb table lists in-frame clones only, not all of them. The sample yields some 180,000 clones, 60% to 85% seen once. Specimen: PBMCs. The origin of the receptors is a male donor in good health and CMV-seronegative. Each CDR3 is given with its conserved first and last residue. A D gene is named only where the DNA matches it firmly. Expanded clones get a size class; other rows say once, few or many, or leave the size out.

TRBJ2-5 | 13 | - | TRBD2 | TRBV7-9 | CASRPSGGETQYF | TGTGCCAGCAGACCTAGCGGGGGGGAGACCCAGTACTTC
TRBJ2-4 | 15 | few | TRBD2 | TRBV14 | CASSRGSGGANIQYF | TGTGCCAGCAGCCGTGGTAGCGGGGGGGCGAACATTCAGTACTTC
TRBJ1-1 | 13 | - | - | TRBV2 | CASSYYTGVEAFF | TGTGCCAGCAGTTACTATACAGGAGTTGAAGCTTTCTTT
TRBJ1-2 | 14 | - | - | TRBV6-1 | CASSFDRANYGYTF | TGTGCCAGCAGTTTCGACAGAGCTAACTATGGCTACACCTTC
TRBJ1-6 | 16 | - | - | TRBV6-5 | CASSYFGRQANSPLHF | TGTGCCAGCAGTTACTTCGGGCGACAGGCTAATTCACCCCTCCACTTT
TRBJ2-1 | 17 | - | - | TRBV7-9 | CASSFSFLGGSYNEQFF | TGTGCCAGCAGCTTTTCGTTCCTGGGGGGCTCCTACAATGAGCAGTTCTTC
TRBJ2-5 | 15 | - | TRBD2 | TRBV4-2 | CASSQAQGGGETQYF | TGTGCCAGCAGCCAAGCGCAGGGCGGGGGAGAGACCCAGTACTTC
TRBJ1-5 | 13 | - | - | TRBV6-6 | CASRLASNQPQHF | TGTGCCAGCCGTTTAGCTAGCAATCAGCCCCAGCATTTT
TRBJ2-7 | 13 | - | - | TRBV5-1 | CASSLTTPYEQYF | TGCGCCAGCAGCTTGACCACACCCTACGAGCAGTACTTC
TRBJ1-2 | 15 | - | - | TRBV2 | CASSEFRETNYGYTF | TGTGCCAGCAGTGAATTTAGAGAAACTAACTATGGCTACACCTTC
TRBJ1-5 | 14 | - | TRBD1 | TRBV28 | CASRSGTGTQPQHF | TGTGCCAGCAGATCCGGGACAGGGACCCAGCCCCAGCATTTT
TRBJ2-7 | 15 | - | TRBD2 | TRBV6-5 | CASTVRSGWGGEQYF | TGTGCCAGCACCGTTAGGAGCGGGTGGGGGGGGGAGCAGTACTTC
TRBJ2-1 | 17 | - | TRBD2 | TRBV28 | CASSARGRGGPNNEQFF | TGTGCCAGCAGTGCCCGCGGGCGGGGGGGCCCGAACAATGAGCAGTTCTTC
TRBJ2-1 | 12 | - | - | TRBV19 | CASSMSQREQFF | TGTGCCAGTAGTATGAGCCAGCGGGAGCAGTTCTTC
TRBJ2-1 | 13 | - | TRBD2 | TRBV6-5 | CARGLAGDNEQFF | TGTGCCAGGGGACTAGCGGGAGATAATGAGCAGTTCTTC
TRBJ1-1 | 15 | few | TRBD1 | TRBV25-1 | CASSERTGMNTEAFF | TGTGCCAGCAGTGAAAGGACAGGGATGAACACTGAAGCTTTCTTT
TRBJ1-2 | 14 | few | - | TRBV6-5 | CASSETGGVRGYTF | TGTGCCAGCAGTGAAACAGGAGGGGTTCGGGGCTACACCTTC
TRBJ1-1 | 14 | - | - | TRBV19 | CASTNQAQGTEAFF | TGTGCCAGTACCAACCAGGCTCAGGGCACTGAAGCTTTCTTT
TRBJ1-5 | 14 | few | TRBD1 | TRBV6-5 | CASSRQGGNQPQHF | TGTGCCAGCAGCAGACAGGGGGGGAATCAGCCCCAGCATTTT
TRBJ2-7 | 12 | - | - | TRBV13 | CASSHSSYEQYF | TGTGCCAGCAGCCATTCCTCCTACGAGCAGTACTTC
TRBJ1-1 | 14 | - | - | TRBV7-6 | CASSPRQGYTEAFF | TGTGCCAGCAGCCCGCGGCAGGGGTACACTGAAGCTTTCTTT
TRBJ2-7 | 15 | - | TRBD2 | TRBV6-6 | CASSRLADGHYEQYF | TGTGCCAGCAGCCGACTAGCGGACGGTCACTACGAGCAGTACTTC
TRBJ1-5 | 13 | - | - | TRBV28 | CASMWGDNQPQHF | TGTGCCAGCATGTGGGGGGACAATCAGCCCCAGCATTTT
TRBJ1-6 | 15 | - | - | TRBV19 | CASRNGQNYNSPLHF | TGTGCCAGTAGGAACGGACAAAATTATAATTCACCCCTCCACTTT
TRBJ2-3 | 15 | - | - | TRBV15 | CATSSGAHITDTQYF | TGTGCCACCAGTTCAGGGGCCCATATCACAGATACGCAGTATTTT
TRBJ2-3 | 17 | - | - | TRBV11-3 | CASSLGKWGESTDTQYF | TGTGCCAGCAGCTTGGGTAAATGGGGCGAATCGACAGATACGCAGTATTTT
TRBJ1-6 | 15 | - | TRBD1 | TRBV7-2 | CASSSGQVGESPLHF | TGTGCCAGCAGCTCCGGACAGGTTGGAGAGTCACCCCTCCACTTT
TRBJ2-2 | 16 | - | TRBD2 | TRBV10-3 | CAISDQAGGHTGELFF | TGTGCCATCAGTGACCAAGCGGGAGGGCACACCGGGGAGCTGTTTTTT
TRBJ1-1 | 15 | - | - | TRBV11-2 | CASSLAGVRNTEAFF | TGTGCCAGCAGCTTGGCAGGGGTCAGGAACACTGAAGCTTTCTTT
TRBJ1-4 | 14 | - | - | TRBV10-1 | CASPASYSGEKLFF | TGCGCCAGCCCGGCCTCTTACTCGGGAGAAAAACTGTTCTTT
TRBJ2-1 | 16 | few | - | TRBV11-2 | CASSFFGGISYNEQFF | TGTGCCAGCAGCTTTTTCGGCGGGATTTCCTACAATGAGCAGTTCTTC
TRBJ2-3 | 12 | - | - | TRBV5-1 | CASSPSTDTQYF | TGCGCCAGCAGCCCTAGCACAGATACGCAGTATTTT
TRBJ1-1 | 13 | - | - | TRBV5-1 | CASSEPGGGEAFF | TGCGCCAGCAGCGAACCCGGAGGAGGTGAAGCTTTCTTT
TRBJ1-2 | 15 | - | TRBD1 | TRBV10-3 | CAISENTGGGSGYTF | TGTGCCATCAGTGAGAATACAGGGGGAGGCAGTGGCTACACCTTC
TRBJ1-5 | 18 | - | - | TRBV28 | CASNEPRVVVNSNQPQHF | TGTGCCAGCAATGAACCCAGGGTGGTTGTCAATAGCAATCAGCCCCAGCATTTT
TRBJ1-5 | 14 | few | - | TRBV5-1 | CASSLTGTNQPQHF | TGCGCCAGCAGCTTGACAGGGACCAATCAGCCCCAGCATTTT
TRBJ1-4 | 12 | - | - | TRBV6-1 | CASSLRREKLFF | TGTGCCAGCAGCCTTAGGCGGGAAAAACTGTTTTTT
TRBJ1-5 | 16 | - | - | TRBV28 | CASSLPYQGRGQPQHF | TGTGCCAGCAGTTTACCCTATCAGGGAAGGGGGCAGCCCCAGCATTTT
TRBJ2-7 | 14 | - | - | TRBV25-1 | CASFDGRYSYEQYF | TGTGCCAGCTTCGACGGCAGGTACTCCTACGAGCAGTACTTC
TRBJ1-5 | 15 | - | TRBD1 | TRBV7-8 | CASSLSQGGTQPQHF | TGTGCCAGCAGCTTATCGCAGGGGGGCACTCAGCCCCAGCATTTT
TRBJ1-5 | 14 | - | - | TRBV6-1 | CASSGFGGAQPQHF | TGTGCCAGCAGTGGATTCGGGGGGGCTCAGCCCCAGCATTTT
TRBJ2-7 | 15 | few | TRBD1 | TRBV6-5 | CASSNTGELSYEQYF | TGTGCCAGCAGTAATACAGGGGAGTTATCCTACGAGCAGTACTTC
TRBJ2-3 | 12 | - | - | TRBV30 | CAWSQVPPTQYF | TGTGCCTGGAGTCAGGTCCCCCCCACGCAGTATTTT
TRBJ2-7 | 14 | - | - | TRBV7-6 | CASSPAGTFHEQYF | TGTGCCAGCAGCCCAGCCGGGACTTTCCACGAGCAGTACTTC
TRBJ2-3 | 11 | - | - | TRBV5-1 | CATRIRDTQYF | TGCGCCACACGAATCCGGGATACGCAGTATTTT
TRBJ2-2 | 10 | - | - | TRBV10-1 | CASSVWGAVF | TGCGCCAGCAGTGTATGGGGAGCTGTTTTT
TRBJ2-7 | 17 | - | TRBD2 | TRBV28 | CASSPRQSSGRFYEQYF | TGTGCCAGCAGTCCTCGCCAATCTAGCGGGAGGTTTTACGAGCAGTACTTC
TRBJ2-2 | 16 | once | - | TRBV27 | CASGLRGSRNAGELFF | TGTGCCAGCGGACTTCGAGGATCTCGTAACGCCGGGGAGCTGTTTTTT
TRBJ2-2 | 14 | few | - | TRBV5-1 | CASSLATNTGELFF | TGCGCCAGCAGCTTGGCAACAAACACCGGGGAGCTGTTTTTT
TRBJ1-3 | 14 | - | - | TRBV6-1 | CATQKRGPGNTIYF | TGTGCCACCCAAAAAAGAGGGCCTGGAAACACCATATATTTT
TRBJ2-5 | 14 | - | - | TRBV15 | CATSRDRYQETQYF | TGTGCCACCAGCAGAGATCGGTACCAAGAGACCCAGTACTTC
TRBJ2-7 | 14 | - | TRBD1 | TRBV4-1 | CASSQAGGSREQYF | TGCGCCAGCAGCCAAGCAGGGGGCTCTCGGGAGCAGTACTTC
TRBJ2-7 | 15 | few | - | TRBV4-3 | CASSQALYPLDEQYF | TGCGCCAGCAGCCAAGCTCTATACCCACTCGACGAGCAGTACTTC
TRBJ2-1 | 16 | - | TRBD2 | TRBV6-5 | CASSYRGLAGGNEQFF | TGTGCCAGCAGTTACCGGGGACTAGCGGGAGGCAATGAGCAGTTCTTC
TRBJ1-6 | 16 | few | TRBD1 | TRBV4-1 | CASSQVGQGRNSPLHF | TGCGCCAGCAGCCAGGTGGGACAGGGTCGCAATTCACCCCTCCACTTT
TRBJ1-2 | 14 | - | TRBD1 | TRBV6-5 | CASSYGQENYGYTF | TGTGCCAGCAGTTACGGACAGGAGAACTATGGCTACACCTTC
TRBJ1-1 | 14 | few | TRBD1 | TRBV2 | CASRVKTGATEAFF | TGTGCCAGCAGAGTTAAGACAGGGGCGACTGAAGCTTTCTTT
TRBJ2-3 | 16 | - | TRBD1 | TRBV6-5 | CASSYSGTGYSDTQYF | TGTGCCAGCAGTTACTCCGGGACAGGGTATTCAGATACGCAGTATTTT